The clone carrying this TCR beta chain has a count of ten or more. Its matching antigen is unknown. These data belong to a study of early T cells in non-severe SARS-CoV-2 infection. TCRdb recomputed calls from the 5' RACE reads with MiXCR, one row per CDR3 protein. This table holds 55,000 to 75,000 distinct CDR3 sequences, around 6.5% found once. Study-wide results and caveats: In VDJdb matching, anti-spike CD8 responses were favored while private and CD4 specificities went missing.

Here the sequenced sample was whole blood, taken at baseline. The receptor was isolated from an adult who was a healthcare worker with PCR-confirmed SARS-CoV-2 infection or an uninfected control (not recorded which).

CDR3 protein: CASSERGQGIYF. Here the CDR3 DNA reads TGTGCCAGCAGTGAACGGGGACAGGGTATATACTTC. The chain recombines TRBV2 with TRBJ2-7; 9 bases are a match to TRBD1. The length of the CDR3 is 12 residues. V lost 2 bases to trimming and J lost 13 bases; unmatched junction nucleotides: 6. Germline assignment: CDR1 SNHLY and CDR2 FYNNEI.